This T cell receptor beta chain was captured by sequencing in a study of T cells in Graves' hyperthyroidism and ophthalmopathy (dated by TCRdb to between 2017 and 2020). Study-wide context: Peripheral blood was sampled at the time of initial diagnosis, prior to any treatment. TCR V-J signatures able to tell the groups apart were searched for in a discovery cohort of 95 or so patients, of whom 43 had Graves' ophthalmopathy and more than 55 had stable Graves' hyperthyroidism. The study also compared thyroid tissue and blood T-cell repertoires from 5 to 7 Graves' hyperthyroidism patients. The 75 to 100 discovery patients were divided at random into training and test sets in a 7:3 ratio. The paper reports TCR Vbeta CDR3 sequencing of some 140 peripheral blood samples: approximately 43 ophthalmopathy, 70 to 85 hyperthyroidism and around 17 progressor patients. An independent validation cohort of around 19 hyperthyroidism patients and approximately 16 patients who later progressed to ophthalmopathy tested prospective prediction of ophthalmopathy. After sampling, hyperthyroidism patients received methimazole starting at 30 mg daily, and ophthalmopathy patients received high-dose intravenous methylprednisolone. The study at large found these results: In validation, progression to ophthalmopathy was predicted by the model with 70.59% sensitivity and just over 72% specificity, a median of approximately 6.5 months before onset. Most expanded thyroid clonotypes (frequency above 0.001) were also detected in blood, suggesting blood repertoires may reflect thyroid immune responses. Sample size was not statistically predetermined, and investigators were not blinded to group allocation. Ophthalmopathy was separated from stable hyperthyroidism by a 13 V-J signature model, with 85% to 90% sensitivity and just over 81% specificity obtained in cross-validation and 80%/75% obtained in testing.

The CDR3 runs 16 amino acids, cysteine and phenylalanine included. Only CDR3 DNA remains: 48 bases, in frame from the first base. V gives up 3 bases and J gives up 0 bases, and the segment between their germline ends measures 12 bases. The germline V gene sets CDR1 to SNHLY and CDR2 to FYNNEI. A patient counted as having stable Graves' hyperthyroidism if no progression to ophthalmopathy occurred over 18 months of follow-up. Hyperthyroidism patients were newly diagnosed, with disease duration under 2 months, and aged 18 to 65 years. The study excluded patients with uncontrolled infections, other autoimmune diseases, pregnancy or lactation. Diagnoses were based on clinical symptoms, serum thyroxine and TRAb, thyroid ultrasound and orbital computed tomography. Ficoll-Paque density gradient centrifugation was used to isolate PBMCs from approximately 11 ml of fresh peripheral blood. Total RNA was extracted with Trizol reagent, and quality was checked on an Agilent 2100 Bioanalyzer.

In its sample, this clonotype was seen many times. Its antigen has not been determined. No base quality values were provided; no much bigger clone lies one nucleotide off. TCR beta CDR3 regions were amplified from RNA transcripts. The first round of RT-PCR for the TCR CDR3 was performed with the HTBI primer set and the Qiagen OneStep RT-PCR kit. Libraries were constructed in a second round of multiplex PCR, after which size selection and purification were performed. The libraries were sequenced on an Illumina HiSeq2000 using paired-end 100 bp reads. The study's own analysis went as follows. SOAPnuke was used to process the raw data, with reads discarded if the reads contained adapters or uncalled bases, had a mean Phred below 15, or lacked an exact constant-primer or identifier match. COPE v1.2.5 was used to merge high-quality paired reads, and clonotypes were defined as unique nucleotide sequences. MiTCR v1.1 was used to align the clonotypes against IMGT TRBV, TRBD and TRBJ reference segments. The analysis was restricted to V-J combinations with a frequency above 0.0001, which together covered around 99% of the repertoires. A TCS score was defined as the ratio between F50 (clonal expansion) and ExV (chaos), using BLOSUM62-based TCRdist between CDR3 peptides within each V-J. Welch's t-statistics and random forest reduced approximately 520 V-J features to roughly 13, which were used in a naive Bayes classifier (R e1071). In-frame beta chains were kept once TCRdb had trimmed the public reads at Q25 with fastp and called clones with MiXCR. Rows are combined by CDR3 protein, so each entry shows the most common genes and DNA. None of the V and J calls come from the authors' own analysis; TCRdb made them. This sample comprises about 400,000 distinct CDR3 sequences, around a sixth of them detected only once. Jointly, the top ten make up just under 8% of the sample.

Sequencing was done on a sample of blood. The sequence is built from TRBV2 and TRBJ2-4; a confident D gene designation cannot be given. This TCR derives from a woman between 18 and 29 years old with Graves' hyperthyroidism. The sequenced DNA is TGTGCCAGCAGTGATGTGGTTTGGGCAGCCAAAAACATTCAGTACTTC. It encodes CASSDVVWAAKNIQYF.